The T cell receptor beta chain described here comes from a study of shared clonotypes between healthy human individuals. This CDR3 has 15 residues. V lost 3 bases to trimming and J lost 1 base, with 7 bases between them. Per germline, CDR1 WNHNN and CDR2 SYGVQD (reference sequence). TCRdb keeps only in-frame clones here, not all; method: immunoSEQ multiplex PCR. The table records under 1,900,000 clones, 98% of them present only once. The chain couples TRBV10-1 to TRBJ2-6; unclear D gene. The material sequenced was naive CD4+ T cells sorted from blood. Subset of the sample: CD45RA+ positively selected. This clonotype was sampled from a man aged 25-45 years in good health. The CDR3 loop reads CASSDPRSGANVLTF. CDR3 in DNA: TGCGCCAGCAGTGACCCCAGGTCTGGGGCCAACGTCCTGACTTTC.